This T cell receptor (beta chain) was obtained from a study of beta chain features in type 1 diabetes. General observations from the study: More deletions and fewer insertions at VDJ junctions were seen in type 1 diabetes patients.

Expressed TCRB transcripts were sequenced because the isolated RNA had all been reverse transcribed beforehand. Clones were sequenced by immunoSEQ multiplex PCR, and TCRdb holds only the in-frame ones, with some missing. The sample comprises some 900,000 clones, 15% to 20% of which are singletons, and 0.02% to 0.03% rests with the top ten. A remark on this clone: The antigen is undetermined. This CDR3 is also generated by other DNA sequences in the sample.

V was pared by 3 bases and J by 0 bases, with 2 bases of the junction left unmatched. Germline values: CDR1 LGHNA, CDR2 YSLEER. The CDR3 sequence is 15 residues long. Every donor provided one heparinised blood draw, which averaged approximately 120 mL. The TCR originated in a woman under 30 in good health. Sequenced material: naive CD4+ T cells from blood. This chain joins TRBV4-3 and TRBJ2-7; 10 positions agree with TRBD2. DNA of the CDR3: TGCGCCAGCAGCCAGCTAGCGGGAGACTCCTACGAGCAGTACTTC. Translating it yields CASSQLAGDSYEQYF.